These T cell receptor beta chains were read from a single sample in a study of beta chain features in type 1 diabetes. Here immunoSEQ multiplex PCR was the method, and the copy in TCRdb shows in-frame clones only, minus some. The table records 300,000 to 400,000 clones, roughly a tenth of them present only once. Sequenced sample: central memory CD4+ T cells from blood. These receptors all stem from a man aged 30 to 45 with type 1 diabetes. Both conserved end residues are trimmed from each CDR3. Each record gives: V gene, J gene, clone size, CDR3 protein. Clone size appears in some rows only: once, few, many, or a class for an expanded clone.

V: TRBV28; J: TRBJ1-5; size: .; CDR3: ASRASSGHSNQPQH
V: TRBV11-3; J: TRBJ2-1; size: few; CDR3: ASSPGQGAYEQF
V: TRBV23-1; J: TRBJ2-7; size: many; CDR3: ASSQSFRESEQY
V: TRBV7-2; J: TRBJ2-5; size: few; CDR3: ASSLDPRQETQY
V: TRBV18; J: TRBJ2-5; size: many; CDR3: ASRDIVGETQY
V: TRBV29-1; J: TRBJ2-1; size: many; CDR3: SVLFLAGGLNEQF
V: TRBV11-2; J: TRBJ2-7; size: few; CDR3: ASSVSGPFYEQY
V: TRBV11-2; J: TRBJ2-6; size: few; CDR3: ASSLEPPGLHSGANVLT
V: TRBV7-2; J: TRBJ2-7; size: few; CDR3: ASSLNSQGGEQY
V: TRBV11-2; J: TRBJ2-1; size: few; CDR3: ASSLDEGSEQF
V: TRBV11-2; J: TRBJ2-7; size: few; CDR3: ASSLVQGTYEQY